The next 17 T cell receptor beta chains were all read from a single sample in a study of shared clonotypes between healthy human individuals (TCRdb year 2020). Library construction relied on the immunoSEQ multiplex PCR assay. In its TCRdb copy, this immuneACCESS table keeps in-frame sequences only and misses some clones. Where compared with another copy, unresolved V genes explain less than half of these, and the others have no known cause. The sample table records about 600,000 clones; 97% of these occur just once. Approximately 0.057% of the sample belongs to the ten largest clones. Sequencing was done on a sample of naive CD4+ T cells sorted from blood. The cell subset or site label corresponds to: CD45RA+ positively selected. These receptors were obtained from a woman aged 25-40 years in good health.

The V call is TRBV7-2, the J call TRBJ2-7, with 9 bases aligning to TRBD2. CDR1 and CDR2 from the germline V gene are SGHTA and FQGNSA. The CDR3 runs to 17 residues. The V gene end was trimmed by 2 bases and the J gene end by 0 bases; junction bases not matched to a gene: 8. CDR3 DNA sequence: TGTGCCAGCAGCTTATATCATTCTAGCGGGGACTCCTACGAGCAGTACTTC. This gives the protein CASSLYHSSGDSYEQYF.

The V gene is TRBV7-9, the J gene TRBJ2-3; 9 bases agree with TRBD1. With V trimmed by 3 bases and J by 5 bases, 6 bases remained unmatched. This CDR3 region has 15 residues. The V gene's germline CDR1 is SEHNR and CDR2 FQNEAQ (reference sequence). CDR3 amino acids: CASSFQQGAVDTQYF. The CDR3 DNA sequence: TGTGCCAGCAGCTTCCAACAGGGGGCTGTAGATACGCAGTATTTT.

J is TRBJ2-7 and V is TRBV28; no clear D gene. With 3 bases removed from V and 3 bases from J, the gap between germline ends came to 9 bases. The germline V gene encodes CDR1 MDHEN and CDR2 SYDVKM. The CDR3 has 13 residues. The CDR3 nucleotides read TGTGCCAGCAGTTTGGGCAGAATCTACGAGCAGTACTTC. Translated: CASSLGRIYEQYF.

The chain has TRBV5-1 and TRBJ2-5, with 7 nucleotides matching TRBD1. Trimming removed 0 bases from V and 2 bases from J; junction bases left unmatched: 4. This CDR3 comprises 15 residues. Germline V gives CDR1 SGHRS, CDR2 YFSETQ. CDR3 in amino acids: CASSLVGQLQETQYF. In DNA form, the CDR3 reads TGCGCCAGCAGCTTGGTGGGACAGCTGCAAGAGACCCAGTACTTC.

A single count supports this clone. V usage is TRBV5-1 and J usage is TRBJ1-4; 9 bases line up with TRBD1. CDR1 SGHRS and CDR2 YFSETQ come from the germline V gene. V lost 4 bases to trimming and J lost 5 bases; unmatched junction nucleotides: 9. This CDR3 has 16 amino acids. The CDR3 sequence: CASSQIYGQGNEKLFF. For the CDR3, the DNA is TGCGCCAGCAGCCAGATATACGGACAGGGGAATGAAAAACTGTTTTTT. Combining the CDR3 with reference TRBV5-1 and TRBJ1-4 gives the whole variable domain KAGVTQTPRYLIKTRGQQVTLSCSPISGHRSVSWYQQTPGQGLQFLFEYFSETQRNKGNFPGRFSGRQFSNSRSEMNVSTLELGDSALYLCASSQIYGQGNEKLFFGSGTQLSVL.

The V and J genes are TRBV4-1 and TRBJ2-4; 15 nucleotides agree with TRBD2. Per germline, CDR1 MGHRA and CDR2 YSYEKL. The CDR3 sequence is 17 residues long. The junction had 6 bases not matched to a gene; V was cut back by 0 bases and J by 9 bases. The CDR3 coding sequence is TGCGCCAGCAGCCAAGACAGTCCGGGACTAGCGGGGGGCATTCAGTACTTC. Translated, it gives CASSQDSPGLAGGIQYF.

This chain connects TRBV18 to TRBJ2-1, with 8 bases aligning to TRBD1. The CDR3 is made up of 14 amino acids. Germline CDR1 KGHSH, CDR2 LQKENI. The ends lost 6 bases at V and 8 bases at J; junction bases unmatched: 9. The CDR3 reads CASSSRTGSDEQFF. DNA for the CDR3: TGTGCCAGCTCCTCGAGGACAGGGAGCGATGAGCAGTTCTTC.

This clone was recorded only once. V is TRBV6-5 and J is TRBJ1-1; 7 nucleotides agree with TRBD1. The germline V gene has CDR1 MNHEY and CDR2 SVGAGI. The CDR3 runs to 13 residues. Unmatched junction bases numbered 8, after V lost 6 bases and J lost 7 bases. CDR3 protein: CASSNPRTGEAFF. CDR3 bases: TGTGCCAGCAGCAACCCGAGGACAGGTGAAGCTTTCTTT.

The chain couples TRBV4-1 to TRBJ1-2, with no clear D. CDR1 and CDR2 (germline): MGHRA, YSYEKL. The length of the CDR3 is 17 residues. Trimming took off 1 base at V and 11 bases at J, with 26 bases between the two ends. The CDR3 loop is CASSQAFKGVQYLGYTF. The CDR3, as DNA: TGCGCCAGCAGCCAAGCCTTTAAAGGAGTCCAATACTTGGGATACACCTTC.

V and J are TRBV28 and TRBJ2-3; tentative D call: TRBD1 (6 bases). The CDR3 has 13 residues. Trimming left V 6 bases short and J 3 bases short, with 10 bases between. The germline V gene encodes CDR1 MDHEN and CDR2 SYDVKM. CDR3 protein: CASSGQITDTQYF. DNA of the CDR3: TGTGCCAGCAGCGGACAGATAACAGATACGCAGTATTTT.

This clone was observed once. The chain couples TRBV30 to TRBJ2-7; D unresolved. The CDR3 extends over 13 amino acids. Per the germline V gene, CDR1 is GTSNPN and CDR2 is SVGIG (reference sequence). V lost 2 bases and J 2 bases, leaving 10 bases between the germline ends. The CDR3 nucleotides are TGTGCCTGGAGTCACGGTCCAACCTACGAGCAGTACTTC. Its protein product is CAWSHGPTYEQYF.

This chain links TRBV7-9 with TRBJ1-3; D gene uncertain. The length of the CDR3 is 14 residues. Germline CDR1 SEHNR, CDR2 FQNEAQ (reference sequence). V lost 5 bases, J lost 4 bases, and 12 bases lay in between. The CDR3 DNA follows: TGTGCCAGCAGCCCCCATGGAACCGGAAACACCATATATTTT. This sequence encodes CASSPHGTGNTIYF. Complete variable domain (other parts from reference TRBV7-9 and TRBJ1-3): DTGVSQNPRHKITKRGQNVTFRCDPISEHNRLYWYRQTLGQGPEFLTYFQNEAQLEKSRLLSDRFSAERPKGSFSTLEIQRTEQGDSAMYLCASSPHGTGNTIYFGEGSWLTVV.

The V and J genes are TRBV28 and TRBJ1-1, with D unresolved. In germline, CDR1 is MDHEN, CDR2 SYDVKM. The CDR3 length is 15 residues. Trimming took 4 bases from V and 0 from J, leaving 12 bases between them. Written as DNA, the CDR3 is TGTGCCAGCAGTTATTATCTGGCTATGAACACTGAAGCTTTCTTT. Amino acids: CASSYYLAMNTEAFF.

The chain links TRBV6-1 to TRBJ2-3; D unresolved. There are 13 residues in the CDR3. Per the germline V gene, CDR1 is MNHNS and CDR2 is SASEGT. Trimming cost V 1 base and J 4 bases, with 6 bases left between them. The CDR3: CASSEGFPDTQYF. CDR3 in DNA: TGTGCCAGCAGTGAAGGGTTCCCAGATACGCAGTATTTT.

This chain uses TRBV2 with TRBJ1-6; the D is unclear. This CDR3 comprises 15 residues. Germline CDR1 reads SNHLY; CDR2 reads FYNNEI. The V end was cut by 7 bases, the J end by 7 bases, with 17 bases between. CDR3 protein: CASTRRSLENSPLHF. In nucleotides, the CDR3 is TGTGCCAGCACTCGAAGATCCCTCGAGAATTCACCCCTCCACTTT. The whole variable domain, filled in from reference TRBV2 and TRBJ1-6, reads EPEVTQTPSHQVTQMGQEVILRCVPISNHLYFYWYRQILGQKVEFLVSFYNNEISEKSEIFDDQFSVERPDGSNFTLKIRSTKLEDSAMYFCASTRRSLENSPLHFGNGTRLTVT.

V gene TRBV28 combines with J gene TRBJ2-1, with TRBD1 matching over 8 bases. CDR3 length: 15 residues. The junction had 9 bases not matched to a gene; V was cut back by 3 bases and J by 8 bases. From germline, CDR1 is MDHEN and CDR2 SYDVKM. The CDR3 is CASSFTGGRKDEQFF. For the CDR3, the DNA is TGTGCCAGCAGTTTTACAGGGGGAAGAAAGGATGAGCAGTTCTTC.

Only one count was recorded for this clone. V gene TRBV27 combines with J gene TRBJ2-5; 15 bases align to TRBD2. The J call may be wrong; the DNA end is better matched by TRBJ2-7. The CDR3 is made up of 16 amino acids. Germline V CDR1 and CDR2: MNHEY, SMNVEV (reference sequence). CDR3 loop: CASSLSGLAGGTEQYF. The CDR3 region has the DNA TGTGCCAGCAGTTTATCCGGACTAGCGGGAGGGACCGAGCAGTACTTC.